This T cell receptor (beta chain) was profiled in a study of Ad26.COV2.S vaccination and SARS-CoV-2 variants. In the study overall: Intramuscular Ad26.COV2.S doses were given once or twice, 56 days apart.

Details on this clone: Other DNA variants within this sample encode the same CDR3.

The V end was cut by 0 bases, the J end by 0 bases, with 8 bases between. CDR1 is PRHDT and CDR2 is FYEKMQ in the germline V gene (reference sequence). The length of the CDR3 is 15 residues. Treatment described: roughly 19 received Ad26.COV2.S at low or high dose, single or two shots; 5 received placebo; per-sample allocation not given. Day 63 after the first injection of vaccine or placebo was the sampling time. An adult aged 18-55 years in Boston served as the donor. Clones were sequenced by immunoSEQ multiplex PCR, and TCRdb holds only the in-frame ones, with some missing. The table includes around 340,000 clones, 85% to 90% detected once.

The source material was peripheral blood, sampled in a trial of Ad26.COV2.S vaccine versus placebo. V and J are TRBV13 and TRBJ1-2; TRBD1 is a possible D gene (6 bases). The source of this sequence is a person aged 18-65 years who received the Ad26.COV2.S COVID-19 vaccine or a placebo. The CDR3 region has the DNA TGTGCCAGCAGCTTAGGGCAGGGGACTAACTATGGCTACACCTTC. This encodes CASSLGQGTNYGYTF.